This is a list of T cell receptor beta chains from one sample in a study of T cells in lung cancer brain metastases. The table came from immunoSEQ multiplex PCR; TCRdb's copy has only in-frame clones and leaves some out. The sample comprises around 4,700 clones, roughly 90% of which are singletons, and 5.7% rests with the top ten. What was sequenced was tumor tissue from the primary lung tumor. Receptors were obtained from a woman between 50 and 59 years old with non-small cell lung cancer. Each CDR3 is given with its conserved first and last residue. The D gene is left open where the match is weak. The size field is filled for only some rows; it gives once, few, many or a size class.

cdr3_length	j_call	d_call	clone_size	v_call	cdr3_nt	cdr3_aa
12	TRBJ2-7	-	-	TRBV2	TGTGCCAGCAGTGAATCGGCTTACGAGCAGTACTTC	CASSESAYEQYF
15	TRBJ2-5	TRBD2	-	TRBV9	TGTGCCAGCAGCGACCACTCGGGACTAGCGGGAGACCAGTACTTC	CASSDHSGLAGDQYF
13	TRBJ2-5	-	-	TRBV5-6	TGTGCCAGCAGCTTCACGGTCCAAGAGACCCAGTACTTC	CASSFTVQETQYF
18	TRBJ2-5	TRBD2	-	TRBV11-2	TGTGCCAGCAGCCGAGAGACTAGCGGGAGTCGATGGAAAGAGACCCAGTACTTC	CASSRETSGSRWKETQYF
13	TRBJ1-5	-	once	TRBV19	TGTGCCAGTAGCCTCGACAGGAGGGGGCCCCAGCATTTT	CASSLDRRGPQHF
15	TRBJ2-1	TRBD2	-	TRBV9	TGTGCCAGCAAAAAAGGGGCGGGAGGGAACAATGAGCAGTTCTTC	CASKKGAGGNNEQFF
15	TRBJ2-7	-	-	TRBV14	TGTGCCAGCAGCCAAGTTGGTGCAGGTGCGGGGGCGCAGTACTTC	CASSQVGAGAGAQYF
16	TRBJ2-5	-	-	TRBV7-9	TGTGCCAGCAGCTTTCATTCGGGGAGTCTTCAAGAGACCCAGTACTTC	CASSFHSGSLQETQYF
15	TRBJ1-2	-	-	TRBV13	TGTGCCAGCAGCTTAGGGGCGGGAACATCGGGCGGCTACACCTTC	CASSLGAGTSGGYTF
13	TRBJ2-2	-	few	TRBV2	TGTGCCAGCAGTGAAGCGGGATACGGGGAGCTGTTTTTT	CASSEAGYGELFF
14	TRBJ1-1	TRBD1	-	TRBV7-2	TGTGCCAGCAGCCCGACGACAGGGCACACTGAAGCTTTCTTT	CASSPTTGHTEAFF
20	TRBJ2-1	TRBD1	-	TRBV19	TGTGCCAGTAGTATAATCTGGACAGGGGGGTCGGATACGAAACGGGGTGAGCAGTTCTTC	CASSIIWTGGSDTKRGEQFF
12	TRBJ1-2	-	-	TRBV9	TGTGCCAGCAGGACGACGGCGACTGGCTACACCTTC	CASRTTATGYTF
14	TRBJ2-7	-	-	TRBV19	TGTGCCAGTAGTATGCACGAGGCCCTCTACGAGCAGTACTTC	CASSMHEALYEQYF
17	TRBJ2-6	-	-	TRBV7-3	TGTGCCAGCAGCTTAATGGGGGCTAATGCTGGGGCCAACGTCCTGACTTTC	CASSLMGANAGANVLTF
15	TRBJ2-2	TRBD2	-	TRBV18	TGTGCCAGCTCCCAACTAGCGAAGGGCACCGGGGAGCTGTTTTTT	CASSQLAKGTGELFF
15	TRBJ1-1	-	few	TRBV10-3	TGTGCCATCAGTGAGTCTGGCACAGGAATCACTGAAGCTTTCTTT	CAISESGTGITEAFF
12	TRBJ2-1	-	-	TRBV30	TGTGCCTGGAGTGGGCAGGGGAATGAGCAGTTCTTC	CAWSGQGNEQFF
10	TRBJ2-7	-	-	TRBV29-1	TGCAGCGTTCAAGTCCCCGAGCAGTACTTC	CSVQVPEQYF
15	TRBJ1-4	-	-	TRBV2	TGTGCCAGCAGTGAAGCGCAGAGGCTCCGCGAGAAACTGTTTTTT	CASSEAQRLREKLFF
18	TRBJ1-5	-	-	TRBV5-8	TGTGCCAGCAACTCGCCCTCCAGGGGAGGGGTTCGGGATCAGCCCCAGCATTTT	CASNSPSRGGVRDQPQHF
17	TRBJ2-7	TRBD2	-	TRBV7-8	TGTGCCAGCAGCTCACGCGCGACTAGCGGGAGGGCCGGCGAGCAGTACTTC	CASSSRATSGRAGEQYF
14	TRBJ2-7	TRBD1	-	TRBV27	TGTGCCAGCAGTCAGGTAGGGGGCCGGGGCGAGCAGTACTTC	CASSQVGGRGEQYF
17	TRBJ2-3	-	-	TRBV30	TGTGCCTGGAGTGCAAGCCTGCCGGGATATGTGGGGGATACGCAGTATTTT	CAWSASLPGYVGDTQYF
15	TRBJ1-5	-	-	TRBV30	TGTGCCTGGAGTGTGACCGGAAGGAACAATCAGCCCCAGCATTTT	CAWSVTGRNNQPQHF
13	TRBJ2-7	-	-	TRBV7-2	TGTGCCAGCAGCTTAGCGGGGGCCTACGAGCAGTACTTC	CASSLAGAYEQYF
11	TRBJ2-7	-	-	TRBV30	TGTGCCTGGGACGAATCCTACGAGCAGTACTTC	CAWDESYEQYF
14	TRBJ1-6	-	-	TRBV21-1	TGTGCCAGCAGCCAAGTGGGGCTTAGTTCACCCCTCCACTTT	CASSQVGLSSPLHF
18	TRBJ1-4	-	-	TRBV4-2	TGTGCCAGCAGCCAAGCCAGTCCCGGACAATCACGGGGTGAAAAACTGTTTTTT	CASSQASPGQSRGEKLFF
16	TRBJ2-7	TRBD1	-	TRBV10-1	TGCGCCAGCAGTGAGTCTGTGGCAGGGGGCGCCTACGAGCAGTACTTC	CASSESVAGGAYEQYF
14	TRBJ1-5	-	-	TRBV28	TGTGCCAGCAGTTTAACGACAGAGAATCAGCCCCAGCATTTT	CASSLTTENQPQHF
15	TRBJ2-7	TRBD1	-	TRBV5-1	TGCGCCAGCAGCCAACTGACAGGGGGTGTGAGGGAGCAGTACTTC	CASSQLTGGVREQYF
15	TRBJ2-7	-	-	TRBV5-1	TGCGCCAGCAGCCCGGCAGGGGGGCAAACCTACGAGCAGTACTTC	CASSPAGGQTYEQYF
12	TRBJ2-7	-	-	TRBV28	TGTGCCAGCAGTTTATTCAGCTACGAGCAGTACTTC	CASSLFSYEQYF
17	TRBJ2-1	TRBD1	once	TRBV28	TGTGCCAGCAGTTTGCGATTACCTCGGGACAGGGTGAATGAGCAGTTCTTC	CASSLRLPRDRVNEQFF
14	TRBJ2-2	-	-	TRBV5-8	TGTGTTAGCAGCTTGTGGCCGACGTGGGGGGAGCTGTTTTTT	CVSSLWPTWGELFF
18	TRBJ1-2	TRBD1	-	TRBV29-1	TGCAGCGTTGAAGATTACCCAGGACAGGGGCTAGCTAACTATGGCTACACCTTC	CSVEDYPGQGLANYGYTF
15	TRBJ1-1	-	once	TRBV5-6	TGTGCCAGCAGCTTTGGTTCCAGCCCGAACACTGAAGCTTTCTTT	CASSFGSSPNTEAFF
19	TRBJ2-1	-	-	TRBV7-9	TGTGCCAGCAGCTCTTGGTCGTTACGTAGTCCGGGAGAGATAGATGAGCAGTTCTTC	CASSSWSLRSPGEIDEQFF
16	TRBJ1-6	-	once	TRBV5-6	TGTGCCAGCAGCTTGACGGGGGAGAAGCGGATTCAATCCCTCCACTTT	CASSLTGEKRIQSLHF
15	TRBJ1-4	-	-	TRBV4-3	TGCGCCAGCAGCCAAGATTTTAATTCTTATGAAAAACTGTTTTTT	CASSQDFNSYEKLFF
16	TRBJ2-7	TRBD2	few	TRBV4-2	TGTGCCAGCAGCCAAGATGGGTCTAGCGGGAGTCACGAGCAGTACTTC	CASSQDGSSGSHEQYF
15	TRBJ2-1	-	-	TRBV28	TGTGCCAGCAGTTTAAGTACCGGGTTGTACAATGAGCAGTTCTTC	CASSLSTGLYNEQFF
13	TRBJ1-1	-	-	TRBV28	TGTGCCAGCAGTTTCAAGGTGGGCACTGAAGCTTTCTTT	CASSFKVGTEAFF
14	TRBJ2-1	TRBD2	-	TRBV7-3	TGTGCCAGCAGCTTACTGAGACTAGCCCATGAGCAGTTCTTC	CASSLLRLAHEQFF
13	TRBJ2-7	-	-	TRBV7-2	TGTGCCAGCAGTGGAGACACAAACTACGAGCAGTACTTC	CASSGDTNYEQYF
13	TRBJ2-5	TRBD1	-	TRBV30	TGTGCCTGGCGGGACAGGGTATTAGAGACCCAGTACTTC	CAWRDRVLETQYF
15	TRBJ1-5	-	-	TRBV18	TGTGCCAGCTCACCAAAGGACAGTGACAATCAGCCCCAGCATTTT	CASSPKDSDNQPQHF
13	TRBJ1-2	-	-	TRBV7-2	TGTGCCAGCAGCTTAGTTAGGGACTATGGCTACACCTTC	CASSLVRDYGYTF
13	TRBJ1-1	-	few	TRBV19	TGTGCCAGTACCTGGGGGCCCAACACTGAAGCTTTCTTT	CASTWGPNTEAFF
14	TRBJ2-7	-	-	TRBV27	TGTGCCAGCAGTTTATCAGAGATCTCCTACGAGCAGTACTTC	CASSLSEISYEQYF
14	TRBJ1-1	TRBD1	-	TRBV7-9	TGTGCCAGCAGCTTGCGGGACAGCGACACTGAAGCTTTCTTT	CASSLRDSDTEAFF